This TCR beta chain emerged from a study of identifying expanded T cells in peripheral blood. Some clones are missing from TCRdb's copy, which holds only in-frame ones; the method was immunoSEQ multiplex PCR. The profile shows about 86,000 clones, more than 75% of them singletons. During the collection period, no donor immune events like infections were recorded. The CDR3 runs 15 residues. V was pared by 4 bases and J by 0 bases, with 3 bases of the junction left unmatched. Germline assignment: CDR1 SGHTA and CDR2 FQGNSA. This chain links TRBV7-2 with TRBJ1-3; 7 bases map to TRBD1. The source material was blood. The TCR comes from a person aged 18-69 years in good health. The chain's CDR3 is CASSWDSGSGNTIYF. DNA for the CDR3: TGTGCCAGCAGCTGGGACAGCGGCTCTGGAAACACCATATATTTT.